Below, 27 T cell receptor beta chains from the same sample are listed, as sequenced in a study of T cells in Graves' hyperthyroidism and ophthalmopathy. The source material, RNA transcripts, was used to amplify TCR beta CDR3 regions. When the TCR CDR3 underwent first-round RT-PCR, the HTBI primer set was used. TCRdb independently ran MiXCR on the multiplex PCR reads; one entry per CDR3 protein. Of 500,000 to 650,000 distinct CDR3 sequences in the sample, just under 20% were seen once. The sequencing input was blood. These receptor sequences come from a man aged 40-49 years with Graves' ophthalmopathy.

This clonotype showed up just a few times. This chain links TRBV24-1 with TRBJ2-1; D is unclear. This CDR3 has 13 amino acids. Germline V gene lookup returns CDR1 KGHDR and CDR2 SFDVKD. V was pared by 1 base and J by 9 bases, with 9 bases between. CDR3 in DNA: TGTGCCACCAGTGATTTTTCGGACCTTGAGCAGTTCTTC. Translated, it gives CATSDFSDLEQFF.

At least ten counts were recorded for this clonotype. The rearrangement uses TRBV30 and TRBJ1-3; D uncertain. Germline values: CDR1 GTSNPN, CDR2 SVGIG (reference sequence). This CDR3 is 13 amino acids long. V shed 5 bases and J shed 0 bases, with 8 bases lying between them. The CDR3, as DNA: TGTGCCTGGGGGCCTTACTCTGGAAACACCATATATTTT. It codes for CAWGPYSGNTIYF.

The J gene is TRBJ1-1, the V gene TRBV20-1; D gene ambiguous. The V end was cut by 5 bases, the J end by 1 base, with 8 bases between. CDR3 length equals 12 residues. The germline V gene encodes CDR1 DFQATT and CDR2 SNEGSKA (reference sequence). In nucleotides, the CDR3 is TGCAGTGCTTCTCCCAGGAACACTGAAGCTTTCTTT. It is translated as CSASPRNTEAFF.

This clonotype showed up just a few times. CDR3 loop: CASSLDAGQGWCEQYF. The CDR3 DNA reads TGTGCCAGCAGCTTAGATGCCGGACAGGGGTGGTGCGAGCAGTACTTC. The gene calls are TRBV11-3 and TRBJ2-7, with 9 bases aligning to TRBD1. Germline values: CDR1 SGHNT, CDR2 YENEEA. Trimming took 0 bases from V and 6 from J; bases not matched to a gene: 9. The CDR3 contains 16 residues.

This clonotype was counted at least ten times. The chain employs TRBV20-1 and TRBJ2-7, with a tentative D call TRBD2 (5 bases). Germline V gene data show CDR1 as DFQATT and CDR2 as SNEGSKA (reference sequence). This CDR3 is 11 amino acids long. The V end was cut by 5 bases, the J end by 3 bases, with 8 bases between. DNA for the CDR3: TGCAGTGCTTATAGCGTCTACGAGCAGTACTTC. This codes for CSAYSVYEQYF.

The V and J genes are TRBV12-3 or TRBV12-4 and TRBJ1-5; D is possibly TRBD1 (6 bases). This CDR3 is 12 amino acids long. Trimming left V 7 bases short and J 7 bases short, with 11 bases between. The CDR3 loop is CASTTTGQPQHF. CDR3 nucleotide sequence: TGTGCCAGCACCACAACAGGGCAGCCCCAGCATTTT.

The chain couples TRBV7-6 to TRBJ2-2, with a tentative D call TRBD1 (6 bases). Trimming removed 5 bases from V and 15 bases from J, with 19 bases in between. Germline lookup yields CDR1 SGHVS and CDR2 FNYEAQ. This CDR3 comprises 13 residues. The CDR3 nucleotides read TGTGCCAGCAGCGCCACCGAGGTGGGGACATTGTTTTTT. It specifies CASSATEVGTLFF. Drawing the rest from reference TRBV7-6 and TRBJ2-2, the complete variable domain is GAGVSQSPRYKVTKRGQDVALRCDPISGHVSLYWYRQALGQGPEFLTYFNYEAQQDKSGLPNDRFSAERPEGSISTLTIQRTEQRDSAMYRCASSATEVGTLFFGEGSRLTVL.

J is TRBJ2-7 and V is TRBV3-1, with D uncertain. This CDR3 contains 18 residues. The V end was cut by 1 base, the J end by 2 bases, with 21 bases between. Per germline, CDR1 LGHDT and CDR2 YNNKEL (reference sequence). Here the CDR3 reads CASSQVTPRRGPTYEQYF. Written as DNA, the CDR3 is TGTGCCAGCAGCCAAGTCACACCACGGCGCGGCCCCACCTACGAGCAGTACTTC.

This clonotype was observed a few times. V gene TRBV7-2 combines with J gene TRBJ1-4; tentative D call: TRBD1 (5 bases). Per germline, CDR1 SGHTA and CDR2 FQGNSA. This CDR3 contains 13 residues. The CDR3: CVTYAGGDEKLFF. In DNA form, the CDR3 reads TGTGTCACCTACGCGGGGGGTGATGAAAAACTGTTTTTT.

This clonotype occurred a few times. The chain has TRBV9 and TRBJ2-1, with D possibly being TRBD1 (5 bases). The V gene's germline CDR1 is SGDLS and CDR2 YYNGEE. With 5 bases removed from V and 4 bases from J, the gap between germline ends came to 10 bases. The CDR3 consists of 13 residues. The CDR3 DNA is TGTGCCAGCAGGACTGACAGATACAATGAGCAGTTCTTC. Amino acids: CASRTDRYNEQFF. The full variable domain, rest sourced from reference TRBV9 and TRBJ2-1, is DSGVTQTPKHLITATGQRVTLRCSPRSGDLSVYWYQQSLDQGLQFLIQYYNGEERAKGNILERFSAQQFPDLHSELNLSSLELGDSALYFCASRTDRYNEQFFGPGTRLTVL.

This clonotype was seen ten or more times. The chain joins TRBV20-1 to TRBJ2-3; TRBD1 or TRBD2 may be the D gene (5 bases each). The length of the CDR3 is 15 residues. The V and J ends lost 3 bases and 1 base respectively, with 14 bases between them. CDR1 is DFQATT and CDR2 is SNEGSKA in the germline V gene (reference sequence). Written as DNA, the CDR3 is TGCAGTGCTAGGGGGGACGGCCCCCGCACAGATACGCAGTATTTT. This sequence encodes CSARGDGPRTDTQYF.

The table lists this clonotype with a few counts. Its ends do not fully match the called genes, so a read error is possible. This sequence joins TRBV7-2 and TRBJ1-4, with D perhaps matching TRBD1 (6 bases). Per germline, CDR1 SGHTA and CDR2 FQGNSA. The CDR3 sequence is 14 residues long. The CDR3 coding sequence is TGTGCCAGCAGCTTTGGACAGAGAAATGAAGAACTGTTTTTT. Translation gives CASSFGQRNEELFF.

This clonotype was recorded a few times. This chain joins TRBV18 and TRBJ1-2, with D possibly TRBD1 on 5 matching bases. V lost 3 bases, J lost 4 bases, and 12 bases lay in between. The V gene's germline CDR1 is KGHSH and CDR2 LQKENI. The CDR3 loop spans 14 amino acids. CDR3 coding DNA: TGTGCCAGCTCACCCGAATCGGGGGGCTATGGCTACACCTTC. Translation gives CASSPESGGYGYTF.

This clonotype was seen only a few times. The chain combines TRBV15 with TRBJ1-1, with D possibly TRBD1 on 5 matching bases. This CDR3 is 18 amino acids long. In germline, CDR1 is LNHNV, CDR2 YYDKDF (reference sequence). The V end was cut by 1 base, the J end by 7 bases, with 25 bases between. DNA of the CDR3: TGTGCCACCAGCAGAGTTAGGGACCTTCCCTTCGCGGCCGATGAAGCTTTCTTT. It yields the protein CATSRVRDLPFAADEAFF.

This clonotype was found many times. V gene TRBV10-3 combines with J gene TRBJ2-7; 10 bases fit TRBD2. The CDR3 loop spans 14 amino acids. The germline V gene encodes CDR1 ENHRY and CDR2 SYGVKD. The junction had 4 bases not matched to a gene; V was cut back by 6 bases and J by 2 bases. The CDR3 is CAISILAGAYEQYF. The CDR3 coding sequence is TGTGCCATCAGCATCCTAGCGGGAGCCTACGAGCAGTACTTC.

This clonotype has ten or more counts. The J gene is TRBJ2-7, the V gene TRBV7-8, with 8 bases identical to TRBD1. The V and J ends lost 1 base and 5 bases, in that order; junction bases with no gene match: 13. Germline V gene sequence: CDR1 SGHVS, CDR2 FQNEAQ. CDR3 length: 17 residues. DNA of the CDR3: TGTGCCAGCAGCTTAGTGGGACTCGGACAGGGTGCCGACGAGCAGTACTTC. Protein sequence: CASSLVGLGQGADEQYF.

This chain links TRBV5-1 with TRBJ1-5, with no clear D. V lost 1 base to trimming and J lost 7 bases, with 15 bases between them. This CDR3 is built from 15 residues. From germline, CDR1 is SGHRS and CDR2 YFSETQ. The CDR3 DNA follows: TGCGCCAGCAGCTTGCCCCACGGGGTGGGCCAGCCCCAGCATTTT. This sequence encodes CASSLPHGVGQPQHF.

The V and J genes are TRBV11-2 and TRBJ2-1, with TRBD2 identical over 11 bases. CDR3 length: 17 residues. CDR1 SGHAT and CDR2 FQNNGV come from the germline V gene. The trim removed 8 bases at V and 9 bases at J, leaving 18 bases unmatched. In nucleotides, the CDR3 is TGTGCCAGCGGATACCCCCCTACCGGGACTAGCGGAGCTGAGCAGTTCTTC. Protein product: CASGYPPTGTSGAEQFF.

This clonotype was observed at least ten times. The chain combines TRBV30 with TRBJ1-6, with no clear D. The CDR3 has 12 amino acids. The germline V and J ends were trimmed by 0 bases and 8 bases, with 5 bases remaining between them. The germline V gene has CDR1 GTSNPN and CDR2 SVGIG (reference sequence). The CDR3: CAWSVRDSPLHF. The CDR3 bases are TGTGCCTGGAGTGTCCGCGATTCACCCCTCCACTTT.

Remarks on this clonotype: A much larger clonotype is one base distant, so this may be a read error. The rearrangement joins TRBV12-3 or TRBV12-4 to TRBJ2-2; a weak D match, TRBD2 (6 bases). This CDR3 spans 13 amino acids. The V end was cut by 5 bases, the J end by 14 bases, with 18 bases between. The CDR3, as DNA: TGTGCCAGCAGTCCAGACACCGGGGGAGTACTGTTTTTT. It yields the protein CASSPDTGGVLFF.

The chain is built from TRBV7-3 and TRBJ2-1; 13 bases agree with TRBD2. Germline V lookup: CDR1 SGHTA, CDR2 FQGTGA. J was trimmed by 13 bases and V by 5 bases; bases with no gene match: 8. The CDR3 covers 14 residues. The CDR3 coding sequence is TGTGCCAGCAGCCCCAGGACTAGCGGGGGCAACCAGTTCTTC. Amino acid sequence: CASSPRTSGGNQFF.

Many counts were recorded for this clonotype. The rearrangement links TRBV12-3 or TRBV12-4 to TRBJ2-1, with a possible D match to TRBD2 (6 bases). V lost 5 bases to trimming and J lost 6 bases, with 17 bases between them. CDR3 length: 15 amino acids. The CDR3 DNA follows: TGTGCCAGCAGTCCCTCCCGCGGGGAGCTCAATGAGCAGTTCTTC. It codes for CASSPSRGELNEQFF.

This chain joins TRBV5-1 and TRBJ2-1; D not certain. V lost 0 bases, J lost 5 bases, and 9 bases lay in between. The CDR3 is 14 amino acids. Germline CDR1 is SGHRS and CDR2 is YFSETQ. CDR3 sequence: CASSLVGPHNEQFF. Written as DNA, the CDR3 is TGCGCCAGCAGCTTGGTCGGACCTCACAATGAGCAGTTCTTC.

V and J are TRBV11-2 and TRBJ1-4, with D maybe TRBD1 (6 bases). This CDR3 has 15 amino acids. Germline V gene sequence: CDR1 SGHAT, CDR2 FQNNGV. Trimming took 6 bases from V and 7 from J, leaving 18 bases between them. This chain's CDR3 is CASRRSQGESEKLFF. The CDR3 DNA sequence: TGTGCCAGCAGGAGGTCACAGGGAGAAAGTGAAAAACTGTTTTTT.

The sample holds many counts of this clonotype. The chain carries TRBV2 and TRBJ2-3, with TRBD2 matching 10 bases. V shed 9 bases and J 0 bases; nucleotides not matched to a gene: 6. Germline V lookup: CDR1 SNHLY, CDR2 FYNNEI. This CDR3 spans 15 amino acids. CDR3 nucleotides: TGTGCCAGTAAAACGGGACTAGCGAGCACAGATACGCAGTATTTT. It is translated as CASKTGLASTDTQYF.

In this sample, this clonotype turned up a few times. A read error may account for a junction end that differs from germline. This chain connects TRBV6-1 to TRBJ2-7; D tentatively fits TRBD1 or TRBD2 (6 bases each). Per the germline V gene, CDR1 is MNHNS and CDR2 is SASEGT. This CDR3 is 13 amino acids long. The CDR3: CASSSGDSDEQYF. CDR3 in DNA: TGTGCCAGCAGTTCAGGGGACTCCGACGAGCAGTACTTC.

In this sample, this clonotype turned up many times. This chain connects TRBV7-9 to TRBJ2-7; D is unresolved. Germline CDR1 SEHNR, CDR2 FQNEAQ (reference sequence). The germline V and J ends were trimmed by 5 bases and 3 bases, with 14 bases remaining between them. The CDR3 contains 14 residues. Written as DNA, the CDR3 is TGTGCCAGCAGCGTATCGGGTGGCGTCTACGAGCAGTACTTC. It yields the protein CASSVSGGVYEQYF.